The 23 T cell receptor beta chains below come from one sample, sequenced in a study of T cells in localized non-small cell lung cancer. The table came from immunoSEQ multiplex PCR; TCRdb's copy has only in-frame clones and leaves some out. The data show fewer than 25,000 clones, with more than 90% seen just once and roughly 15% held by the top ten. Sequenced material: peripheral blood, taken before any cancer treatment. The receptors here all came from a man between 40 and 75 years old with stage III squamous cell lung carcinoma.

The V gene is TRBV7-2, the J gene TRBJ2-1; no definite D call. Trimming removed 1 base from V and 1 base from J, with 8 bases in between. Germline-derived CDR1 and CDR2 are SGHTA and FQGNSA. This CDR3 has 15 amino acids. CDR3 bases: TGTGCCAGCAGCTTAGAGAGCAGTTCCTACAATGAGCAGTTCTTC. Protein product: CASSLESSSYNEQFF.

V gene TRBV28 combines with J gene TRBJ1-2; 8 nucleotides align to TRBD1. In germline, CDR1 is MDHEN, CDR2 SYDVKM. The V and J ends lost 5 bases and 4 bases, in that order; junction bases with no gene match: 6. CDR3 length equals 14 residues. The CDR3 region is CASSIGQGGYGYTF. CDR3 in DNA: TGTGCCAGCAGTATCGGACAGGGAGGCTATGGCTACACCTTC.

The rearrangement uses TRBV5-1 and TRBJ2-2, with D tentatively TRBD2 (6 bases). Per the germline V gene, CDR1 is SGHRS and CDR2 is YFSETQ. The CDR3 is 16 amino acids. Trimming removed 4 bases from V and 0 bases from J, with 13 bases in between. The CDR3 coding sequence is TGCGCCAGCAGCCCGGCGGGACTGGCGAACACCGGGGAGCTGTTTTTT. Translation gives CASSPAGLANTGELFF.

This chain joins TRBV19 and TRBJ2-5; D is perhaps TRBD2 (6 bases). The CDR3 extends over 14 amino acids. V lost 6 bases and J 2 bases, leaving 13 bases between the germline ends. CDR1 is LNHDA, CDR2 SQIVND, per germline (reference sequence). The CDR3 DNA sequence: TGTGCCAGTAGCCCGAGCGGGCAGCAAGAGACCCAGTACTTC. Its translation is CASSPSGQQETQYF.

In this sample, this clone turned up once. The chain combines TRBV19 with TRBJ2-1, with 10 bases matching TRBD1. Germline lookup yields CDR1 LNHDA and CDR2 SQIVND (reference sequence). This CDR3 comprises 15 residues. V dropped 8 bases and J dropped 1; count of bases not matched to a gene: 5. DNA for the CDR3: TGTGCCAGTCGGAGGACAGGGGGGTCCTACAATGAGCAGTTCTTC. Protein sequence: CASRRTGGSYNEQFF. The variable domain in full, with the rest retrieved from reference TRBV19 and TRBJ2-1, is DGGITQSPKYLFRKEGQNVTLSCEQNLNHDAMYWYRQDPGQGLRLIYYSQIVNDFQKGDIAEGYSVSREKKESFPLTVTSAQKNPTAFYLCASRRTGGSYNEQFFGPGTRLTVL.

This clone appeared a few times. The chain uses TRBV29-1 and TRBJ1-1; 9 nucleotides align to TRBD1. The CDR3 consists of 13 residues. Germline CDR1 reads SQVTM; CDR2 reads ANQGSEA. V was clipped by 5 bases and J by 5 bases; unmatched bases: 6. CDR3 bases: TGCAGCGTTAGAACAGGGGGCAGGACTGAAGCTTTCTTT. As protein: CSVRTGGRTEAFF.

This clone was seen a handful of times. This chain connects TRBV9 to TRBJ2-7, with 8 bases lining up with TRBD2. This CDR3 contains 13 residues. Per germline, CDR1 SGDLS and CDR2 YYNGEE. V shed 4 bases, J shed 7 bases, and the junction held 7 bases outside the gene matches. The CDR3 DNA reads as TGTGCCAGCAGCCTCAGGCTAGCGGGTGAGCAGTACTTC. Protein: CASSLRLAGEQYF.

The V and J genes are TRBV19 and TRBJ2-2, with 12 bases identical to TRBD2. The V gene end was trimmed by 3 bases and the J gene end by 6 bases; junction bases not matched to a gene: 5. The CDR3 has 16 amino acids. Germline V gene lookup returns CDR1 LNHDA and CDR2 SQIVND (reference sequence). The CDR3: CASSIRLAGVAGELFF. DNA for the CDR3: TGTGCCAGTAGTATTAGACTAGCGGGAGTCGCCGGGGAGCTGTTTTTT.

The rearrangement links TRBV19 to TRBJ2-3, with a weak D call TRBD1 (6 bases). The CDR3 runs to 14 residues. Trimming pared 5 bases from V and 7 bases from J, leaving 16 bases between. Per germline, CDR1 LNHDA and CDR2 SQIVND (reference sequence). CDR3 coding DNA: TGTGCCAGTAGTTCCAGCGCCACAGGGTATACGCAGTATTTT. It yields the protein CASSSSATGYTQYF.

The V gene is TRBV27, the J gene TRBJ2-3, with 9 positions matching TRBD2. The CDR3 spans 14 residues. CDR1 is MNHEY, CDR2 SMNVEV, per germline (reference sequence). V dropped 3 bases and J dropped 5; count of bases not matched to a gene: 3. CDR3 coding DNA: TGTGCCAGCAGTTTCTCGACTAGCGGAGATACGCAGTATTTT. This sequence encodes CASSFSTSGDTQYF.

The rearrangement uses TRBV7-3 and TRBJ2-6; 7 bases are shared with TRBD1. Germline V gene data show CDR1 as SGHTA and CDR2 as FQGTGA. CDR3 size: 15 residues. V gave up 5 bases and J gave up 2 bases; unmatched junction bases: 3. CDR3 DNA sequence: TGTGCCAGCAGCGCGCAGGGGGCTGGGGCCAACGTCCTGACTTTC. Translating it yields CASSAQGAGANVLTF.

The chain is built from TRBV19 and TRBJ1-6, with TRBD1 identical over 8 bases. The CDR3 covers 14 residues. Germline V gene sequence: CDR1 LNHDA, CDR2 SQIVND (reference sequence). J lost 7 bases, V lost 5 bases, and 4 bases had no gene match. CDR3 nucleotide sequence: TGTGCCAGTAGTTATTACAGGGGGAATTCACCCCTCCACTTT. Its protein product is CASSYYRGNSPLHF.

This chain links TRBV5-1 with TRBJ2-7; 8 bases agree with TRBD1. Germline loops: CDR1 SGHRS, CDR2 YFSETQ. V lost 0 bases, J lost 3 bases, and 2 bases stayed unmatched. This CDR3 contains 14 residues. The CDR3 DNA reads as TGCGCCAGCAGCTTGGGGGGACAGGTCTACGAGCAGTACTTC. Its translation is CASSLGGQVYEQYF.

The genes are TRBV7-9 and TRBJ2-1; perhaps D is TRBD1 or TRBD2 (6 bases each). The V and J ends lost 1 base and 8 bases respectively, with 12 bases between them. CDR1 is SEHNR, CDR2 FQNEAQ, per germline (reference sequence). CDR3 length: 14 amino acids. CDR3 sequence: CASSLEGGLDEQFF. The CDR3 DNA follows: TGTGCCAGCAGCTTAGAGGGGGGCCTCGATGAGCAGTTCTTC.

Written as DNA, the CDR3 is TGTGCCAGCACTGCGGGGGGCGGGAAGGAGACCCAGTACTTC. Amino acid sequence: CASTAGGGKETQYF. V usage is TRBV7-6 and J usage is TRBJ2-5, with 8 bases that match TRBD2. This CDR3 has 14 residues. Trimming removed 7 bases from V and 5 bases from J; junction bases left unmatched: 9. The germline CDR1 and CDR2 sequences are SGHVS and FNYEAQ.

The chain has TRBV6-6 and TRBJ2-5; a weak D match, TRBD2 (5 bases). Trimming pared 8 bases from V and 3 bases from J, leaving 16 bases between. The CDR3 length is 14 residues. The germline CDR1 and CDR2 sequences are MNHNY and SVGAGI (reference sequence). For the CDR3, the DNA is TGTGCCAGCGGACCCCCGGGGTCCGAAGAGACCCAGTACTTC. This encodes CASGPPGSEETQYF.

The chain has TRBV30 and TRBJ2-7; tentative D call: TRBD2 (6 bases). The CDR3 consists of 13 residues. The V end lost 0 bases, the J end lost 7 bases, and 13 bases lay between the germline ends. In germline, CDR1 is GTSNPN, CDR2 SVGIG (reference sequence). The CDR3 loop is CAWSVGGSGEQYF. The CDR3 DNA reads TGTGCCTGGAGTGTAGGAGGGAGTGGAGAGCAGTACTTC. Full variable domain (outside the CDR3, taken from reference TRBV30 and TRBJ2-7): SQTIHQWPATLVQPVGSPLSLECTVEGTSNPNLYWYRQAAGRGLQLLFYSVGIGQISSEVPQNLSASRPQDRQFILSSKKLLLSDSGFYLCAWSVGGSGEQYFGPGTRLTVT.

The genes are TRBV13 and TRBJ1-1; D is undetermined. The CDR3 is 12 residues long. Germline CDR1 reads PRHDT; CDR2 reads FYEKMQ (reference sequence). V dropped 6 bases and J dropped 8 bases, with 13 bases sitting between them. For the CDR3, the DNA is TGTGCCAGCAGTCTCAATAATCTAGAAGCTTTCTTT. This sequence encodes CASSLNNLEAFF.

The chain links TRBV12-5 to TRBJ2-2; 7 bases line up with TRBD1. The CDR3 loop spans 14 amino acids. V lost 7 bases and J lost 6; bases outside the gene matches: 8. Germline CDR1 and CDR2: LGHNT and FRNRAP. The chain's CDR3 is CASASTGQAGELFF. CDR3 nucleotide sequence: TGTGCTAGTGCCTCGACCGGACAGGCCGGGGAGCTGTTTTTT. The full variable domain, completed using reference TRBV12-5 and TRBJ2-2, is DARVTQTPRHKVTEMGQEVTMRCQPILGHNTVFWYRQTMMQGLELLAYFRNRAPLDDSGMPKDRFSAEMPDATLATLKIQPSEPRDSAVYFCASASTGQAGELFFGEGSRLTVL.

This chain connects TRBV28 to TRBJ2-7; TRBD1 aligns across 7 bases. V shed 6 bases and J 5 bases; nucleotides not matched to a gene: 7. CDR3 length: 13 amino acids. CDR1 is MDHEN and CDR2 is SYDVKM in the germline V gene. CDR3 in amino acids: CASRLQGSHEQYF. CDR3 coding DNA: TGTGCCAGCAGATTACAGGGGTCCCACGAGCAGTACTTC. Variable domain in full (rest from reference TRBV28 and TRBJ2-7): DVKVTQSSRYLVKRTGEKVFLECVQDMDHENMFWYRQDPGLGLRLIYFSYDVKMKEKGDIPEGYSVSREKKERFSLILESASTNQTSMYLCASRLQGSHEQYFGPGTRLTVT.

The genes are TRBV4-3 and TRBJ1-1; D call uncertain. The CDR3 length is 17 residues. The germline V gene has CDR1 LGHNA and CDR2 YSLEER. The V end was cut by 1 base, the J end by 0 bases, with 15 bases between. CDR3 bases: TGCGCCAGCAGCCAAGCGGCGGAGGTCCCTATGAACACTGAAGCTTTCTTT. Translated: CASSQAAEVPMNTEAFF.

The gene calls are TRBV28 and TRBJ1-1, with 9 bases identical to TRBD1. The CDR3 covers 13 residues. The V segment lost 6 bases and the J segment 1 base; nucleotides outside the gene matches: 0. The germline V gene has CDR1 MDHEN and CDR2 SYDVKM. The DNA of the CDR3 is TGTGCCAGCAGGACAGGGGGGAACACTGAAGCTTTCTTT. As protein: CASRTGGNTEAFF.

The CDR3 loop is CASSLGTSGTSYNEQFF. The CDR3 DNA is TGTGCCAGCAGCCTCGGGACTAGCGGGACCTCCTACAATGAGCAGTTCTTC. The chain is built from TRBV4-2 and TRBJ2-1; TRBD2 agrees at 13 bases. Germline CDR1 reads LGHNA; CDR2 reads YNFKEQ. V was clipped by 4 bases and J by 0 bases; unmatched bases: 3. CDR3 length equals 17 residues.